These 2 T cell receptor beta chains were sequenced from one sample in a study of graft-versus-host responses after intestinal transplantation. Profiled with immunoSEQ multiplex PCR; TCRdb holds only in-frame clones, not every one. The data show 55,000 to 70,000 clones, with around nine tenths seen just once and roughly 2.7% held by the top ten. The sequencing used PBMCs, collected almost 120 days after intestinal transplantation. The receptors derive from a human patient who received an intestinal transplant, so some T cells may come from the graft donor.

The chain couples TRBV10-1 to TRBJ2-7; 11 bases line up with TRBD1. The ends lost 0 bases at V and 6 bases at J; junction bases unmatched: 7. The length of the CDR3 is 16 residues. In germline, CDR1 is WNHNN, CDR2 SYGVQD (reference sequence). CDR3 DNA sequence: TGCGCCAGCAGTGAGTCGATGGACAGGGGGCTTGGCGAGCAGTACTTC. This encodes CASSESMDRGLGEQYF.

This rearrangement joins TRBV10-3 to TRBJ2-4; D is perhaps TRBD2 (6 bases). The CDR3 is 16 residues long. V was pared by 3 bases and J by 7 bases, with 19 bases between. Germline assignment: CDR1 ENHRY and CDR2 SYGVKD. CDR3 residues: CAISERGGQLGNIQYF. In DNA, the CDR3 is TGTGCCATCAGTGAAAGGGGAGGCCAGTTGGGGAACATTCAGTACTTC.